This T cell receptor (beta chain) was documented in a study of T-cell reconstitution after alpha-beta-depleted transplantation in children. Points from the study as a whole: For some patients, TCRbeta diversity was high at day 60 because of recipient T cells and thymic progenitors that survived.

Points on this clonotype: What it recognizes is unknown.

Unique molecular identifiers were used to barcode this TCRbeta library. TCRdb analysed the PCR reads with MiXCR anew, one entry per CDR3 protein. The table has about a million distinct CDR3 sequences, about 29% seen once. The V gene end was trimmed by 6 bases and the J gene end by 7 bases; junction bases not matched to a gene: 11. This CDR3 has 14 residues. Looked up from germline, CDR1 is SQVTM and CDR2 is ANQGSEA. V is TRBV29-1 and J is TRBJ2-1; 8 bases are shared with TRBD2. This sequence originates from a boy under two years old who had a stem cell transplant for SCID, so the T cells may come from the graft donor. This sample comprised PBMCs, mostly from graft donor cells, obtained 360 days after TCRalphabeta/CD19-depleted stem cell transplant. The CDR3 sequence is CSVSSGGSGNEQFF. The CDR3 DNA follows: TGCAGCGTCTCCAGCGGGGGATCGGGTAATGAGCAGTTCTTC.